A selection of T cell receptor beta chains follows, all from one sample in a study of cytomegalovirus exposure and HLA in healthy donors. Profiled with immunoSEQ multiplex PCR; TCRdb holds only in-frame clones, not every one. The sample includes about 140,000 clones, about 80% seen only once; the top ten take approximately 1.5%. Sequenced input: PBMCs. The source is a man aged 30-40 years in good health and CMV-seropositive. Each CDR3 is given with its conserved first and last residue. Fields, in order: clone size, J gene, D gene, V gene, CDR3 DNA, CDR3 protein. D genes are given only for firm matches. Clone size is given for some rows only: seen once, a few or many times, or a class if the clone is expanded.

>once|TRBJ2-7|TRBD2|TRBV9
TGTGCCAGCAGCCCCGGCGGTGGGGGACTAGCGAAGGACGAGCAGTACTTC
CASSPGGGGLAKDEQYF
>once|TRBJ1-5|TRBD1|TRBV28
TGTGCCAGCAGAATCAGACAGGGGCTTTCCAATCAGCCCCAGCATTTT
CASRIRQGLSNQPQHF
>.|TRBJ2-3|TRBD2|TRBV9
TGTGCCAGCAGCGTAGCGGGGGGAATTACAGATACGCAGTATTTT
CASSVAGGITDTQYF
>once|TRBJ2-7|.|TRBV19
TGTGCCAGTAGTGTCCACGCGGGACTGTCCCCTCCCTACGAGCAGTACTTC
CASSVHAGLSPPYEQYF
>.|TRBJ2-3|TRBD2|TRBV7-6
TGTGCCGCGGGGTCGGGGGGTTTCACAGATACGCAGTATTTT
CAAGSGGFTDTQYF
>.|TRBJ2-1|.|TRBV7-9
TGTGCCAGCAGCTTAGAGCTTAGCGGCGGGTTCTTC
CASSLELSGGFF
>.|TRBJ1-1|.|TRBV11-1
TGTGCCAGCAGCTTAGGAGGGAAGGGAGGTGAAGCTTTCTTT
CASSLGGKGGEAFF
>.|TRBJ2-7|TRBD2|TRBV7-2
TGTGCCAGCAGCCCCGGGCAGGGCGGGAGCTCCTACGAGCAGTACTTC
CASSPGQGGSSYEQYF
>.|TRBJ1-1|.|TRBV29-1
TGCAGCGTCCCCAGGTCCATTGGGAACACTGAAGCTTTCTTT
CSVPRSIGNTEAFF
>.|TRBJ2-2|.|TRBV11-2
TGTGCCAGCAGCGCGGCCGGGTTTTTCGCCGGGGAGCTGTTTTTT
CASSAAGFFAGELFF
>.|TRBJ2-7|.|TRBV28
TGTGCCAGCAGTTCGGGACCGCCAGGGGACGAGCAGTACTTC
CASSSGPPGDEQYF
>.|TRBJ2-5|.|TRBV19
TGTGCCAGTAGTATAGGGGCAGTCCAAGAGACCCAGTACTTC
CASSIGAVQETQYF
>.|TRBJ1-5|TRBD1|TRBV2
TGTGCCAGCAGGGCGGGACAGGGTGGCCAGCCCCAGCATTTT
CASRAGQGGQPQHF
>.|TRBJ2-1|.|TRBV7-9
TGTGCCAGCAGCGGCCGGGACTCCTACAATGAGCAGTTCTTC
CASSGRDSYNEQFF
>.|TRBJ2-2|TRBD2|TRBV14
TGTGCCAGCAGCCGACAAAACGGGGGGGTCTCCGGGGAGCTGTTTTTT
CASSRQNGGVSGELFF
>.|TRBJ1-1|TRBD1|TRBV27
TGTGCCAGCAGACTACAGGGGGCAGGCACTGAAGCTTTCTTT
CASRLQGAGTEAFF
>.|TRBJ1-3|.|TRBV5-1
TGCGCCAGCAGTGACACCTCTGGAAACACCATATATTTT
CASSDTSGNTIYF
>.|TRBJ2-7|TRBD2|TRBV28
TGTGCCAGCAGAGGGACTAGCGGGAGGGCCAGGTACGAGCAGTACTTC
CASRGTSGRARYEQYF
>.|TRBJ2-7|.|TRBV5-1
TGCGCCAGCAGCTATGGATTGGGGGGTAGGGAGCAGTACTTC
CASSYGLGGREQYF
>.|TRBJ1-1|TRBD1|TRBV7-9
TGTTCCAGCAGCTCCTACAGGGGATCGAACACTGAAGCTTTCTTT
CSSSSYRGSNTEAFF
>.|TRBJ1-6|.|TRBV30
TGTGCCTGGAGTCGACCCGTCCTGAGGGATAATTCACCCCTCCACTTT
CAWSRPVLRDNSPLHF
>once|TRBJ1-1|TRBD1|TRBV18
TGTGCCAGCTCACCTACCGGGACAGGGGGTCTGGACACTGAAGCTTTCTTT
CASSPTGTGGLDTEAFF
>.|TRBJ1-1|TRBD1|TRBV6-5
TGTGCCAGCAGCCAAGGACAGGGAAGGAGGACTGAAGCTTTCTTT
CASSQGQGRRTEAFF
>.|TRBJ1-2|.|TRBV5-5
TGTGCCAGCAGCCCCCAAGCTACAGGGAGTCTCTATGGCTACACCTTC
CASSPQATGSLYGYTF
>.|TRBJ1-2|.|TRBV28
TGTGCCAGCAGTTTTGTCCAGGGGACGGGCTACACCTTC
CASSFVQGTGYTF
>.|TRBJ2-5|.|TRBV7-9
TGTGCCAGCAGCTCTGACTCTGCGAAGCAGTACTTC
CASSSDSAKQYF
>.|TRBJ1-1|.|TRBV28
TGTGCCAGCAAACCCAGACCAGACACCTCGAACACTGAAGCTTTCTTT
CASKPRPDTSNTEAFF
>few|TRBJ1-4|TRBD1|TRBV4-1
TGCGCCAGCAGCCCCCTGACAGGGGGTTTGGAAAAACTGTTTTTT
CASSPLTGGLEKLFF
>few|TRBJ2-3|TRBD2|TRBV6-4
TGTGCCAGCAGCTCCTCAGCGGGGGGCGCAGATACGCAGTATTTT
CASSSSAGGADTQYF
>.|TRBJ2-1|.|TRBV9
TGTGCCAGCAGCGACTCTGACGGAGAGGGATCCTACAATGAGCAGTTCTTC
CASSDSDGEGSYNEQFF
>.|TRBJ2-7|.|TRBV2
TGTGCCAGCAGTGAGGGGGGTTTGGGGTCCAATGATGCTCTCCCTTACGAGCAGTACTTC
CASSEGGLGSNDALPYEQYF
>.|TRBJ1-2|.|TRBV7-6
TGTGCCAGCAGCGGAGTCTCGGGGTATGGCTACACCTTC
CASSGVSGYGYTF
>.|TRBJ2-3|.|TRBV28
TGTGCCAGCAGTTTTCCTAGCGACCGCACAGATACGCAGTATTTT
CASSFPSDRTDTQYF
>once|TRBJ2-2|TRBD2|TRBV5-1
TGCGCCAGCAGCTGGGGACTAGCGGGAGACACCGGGGAGCTGTTTTTT
CASSWGLAGDTGELFF
>.|TRBJ2-5|.|TRBV5-8
TGTGCCAGCAGCTTGGAGAGGTTCCAAGAGACCCAGTACTTC
CASSLERFQETQYF
>.|TRBJ2-7|TRBD2|TRBV15
TGTGCCACCAGCAGAGATCAAGGGCTAGCGGGTGTCTACGAGCAGTACTTC
CATSRDQGLAGVYEQYF
>.|TRBJ1-1|TRBD1|TRBV7-2
TGTGCCAGCAGACAAGCCGGGACAGTCCGGAACACTGAAGCTTTCTTT
CASRQAGTVRNTEAFF
>.|TRBJ2-3|.|TRBV7-3
TGTGCCAGCAGGTCTCGGGGGGCCCCTAGCACAGATACGCAGTATTTT
CASRSRGAPSTDTQYF
>.|TRBJ2-5|.|TRBV9
TGTGCCAGCAGCGTAGGGGTGGGCATGGAGACCCAGTACTTC
CASSVGVGMETQYF
>.|TRBJ2-3|.|TRBV28
TGTGCCAGCTCCCCCTCCGGCGGGTTAGCAGATACGCAGTATTTT
CASSPSGGLADTQYF
>.|TRBJ2-5|.|TRBV23-1
TGCGCCAGCAGTCAAACCGCAACGACAGGCAGCCAAGAGACCCAGTACTTC
CASSQTATTGSQETQYF
>.|TRBJ2-5|TRBD1|TRBV7-3
TGTGCCAGCAGCTACACCAGGGGGGAGACCCAGTACTTC
CASSYTRGETQYF
>.|TRBJ1-1|TRBD1|TRBV4-1
TGCGCCAGCAGCCAGAAAGTCGGGCAGGGGGCGGTTCTGGACACTGAAGCTTTCTTT
CASSQKVGQGAVLDTEAFF
>.|TRBJ1-4|TRBD1|TRBV18
TGTGCCAGCTCACCAGAGACAGGGGAAGAAAAACTGTTTTTT
CASSPETGEEKLFF
>.|TRBJ1-4|TRBD1|TRBV7-8
TGTGCCAGCAGCTCCGACAGGGCTCATGCTAATGAAAAACTGTTTTTT
CASSSDRAHANEKLFF
>once|TRBJ2-1|.|TRBV2
TGTGCCAGCAGTGAGACTAGCTCCTACAATGAGCAGTTCTTC
CASSETSSYNEQFF
>.|TRBJ1-1|TRBD1|TRBV4-2
TGTGCCAGCAGCCACAGGGGGACACTTCTTAACACTGAAGCTTTCTTT
CASSHRGTLLNTEAFF
>.|TRBJ1-5|TRBD1|TRBV15
TGTGCCACCAGCAGACCAGGGGGAAGGCAGCCCCAGCATTTT
CATSRPGGRQPQHF
>few|TRBJ1-1|.|TRBV6-5
TGTGCCAGCAGTCTAACAGCTAACACTGAAGCTTTCTTT
CASSLTANTEAFF
>.|TRBJ1-6|.|TRBV6-5
TGTGCCAGCAGCCCTAAGGGGATAGGTTCACCCCTCCACTTT
CASSPKGIGSPLHF
>.|TRBJ2-1|.|TRBV19
TGTGCCAGTAGTAATCCGGGAGAAAAAAATGAGCAGTTCTTC
CASSNPGEKNEQFF
>few|TRBJ1-5|TRBD1|TRBV6-6
TGTGCCAGCAGTAACGACAGGGGCGGGCGCAATCAGCCCCAGCATTTT
CASSNDRGGRNQPQHF
>few|TRBJ1-3|.|TRBV10-3
TGTGCCATCAGTGAACGGGAAAGGGGAAACACCATATATTTT
CAISERERGNTIYF
>few|TRBJ1-4|TRBD1|TRBV7-9
TGTGCCAGCAGCGTCACAGGGGGAGCTAATGAAAAACTGTTTTTT
CASSVTGGANEKLFF
>.|TRBJ2-3|.|TRBV5-3
TGTGCCAGAAGCCTGGGGGGCCGCCCCCCTACGCAGTATTTT
CARSLGGRPPTQYF